This T cell receptor (beta chain) was identified during a study of blood T cell repertoires in COVID-19. CDR1 and CDR2 from the germline V gene are SGDLS and YYNGEE. The CDR3 totals 16 residues. The V segment lost 0 bases and the J segment 5 bases; nucleotides outside the gene matches: 6. This table comes from immunoSEQ multiplex PCR, and its TCRdb copy is limited to in-frame clones, with some not included. The sample contains 150,000 or so clones, 65% to 85% of which appear only once. The material sequenced was PBMCs or T cells enriched from blood (not recorded which). The V gene is TRBV9, the J gene TRBJ2-2, with 8 nucleotides matching TRBD1. This TCR was sampled from a woman aged 45-65 years in a cohort exposed to, infected with or recovered from COVID-19 (not recorded which). This CDR3 reads CASSVDPQGATGELFF. CDR3 coding DNA: TGTGCCAGCAGCGTAGATCCGCAGGGGGCAACCGGGGAGCTGTTTTTT. The full variable domain, completed using reference TRBV9 and TRBJ2-2, is DSGVTQTPKHLITATGQRVTLRCSPRSGDLSVYWYQQSLDQGLQFLIQYYNGEERAKGNILERFSAQQFPDLHSELNLSSLELGDSALYFCASSVDPQGATGELFFGEGSRLTVL.